This paragraph reports one TCR beta chain. Its cognate antigen is unknown. Treatment meaning: oral pan-JAK inhibitor, 5-10 mg twice daily. Individuals with alopecia areata gave both lesional scalp punch biopsies and peripheral blood for collection. These data are taken from a study of CD8+ T cells in alopecia areata. The wider study: Scalp area affected, as a percentage, set the severity score of treated patients.

cDNA serving as the sequencing template came from extracted, reverse transcribed RNA. The assay was immunoSEQ multiplex PCR, and TCRdb's table has in-frame clones only and misses some. The sample lists about 190,000 clones, roughly three fifths occurring once. Study results and caveats: With just one nonresponder, it is still uncertain whether baseline CD8+ expansion relates to response.

The CDR3 sequence is 12 residues long. Trimming cost V 3 bases and J 8 bases, with 8 bases left between them. Germline values: CDR1 SGHAT, CDR2 FQNNGV. The chain has TRBV11-2 and TRBJ2-1; D is unclear. Sequenced material: CD8+ T cells sorted from blood, taken at week 24, from a patient treated with tofacitinib. The TCR comes from a human donor with alopecia areata. DNA for the CDR3: TGTGCCAGCAGCTTGGTTGGGGATGAGCAGTTCTTC. Residues: CASSLVGDEQFF.